The 22 T cell receptor beta chains reported below all come from one sample, sequenced in a study of low-dose radiotherapy and immunotherapy resistance in tumors. Stated time point: after trial treatment. This sample's treatment: LDRT plus nivolumab, ipilimumab, low-dose cyclophosphamide and aspirin (RACIN trial). TRAV- and TRBV-specific primers, spanning alpha and beta chains, primed first-strand cDNA. PCR amplification of the TCRs was performed with Phusion for 20 PCR cycles, and it relied on a constant-region primer together with a V-primer adapter. One entry per CDR3 protein results from TCRdb running MiXCR on the reads. The table records 85,000 to 95,000 distinct CDR3 sequences, 20% to 25% of them present only once. Sample: PBMCs, taken after low-dose radiotherapy plus immunotherapy. All receptors come from a female donor with ovarian cancer.

This clonotype was observed many times. The V call is TRBV4-2, the J call TRBJ2-1; 9 bases map to TRBD2. Germline V gives CDR1 LGHNA, CDR2 YNFKEQ. V was clipped by 2 bases and J by 0 bases; unmatched bases: 2. CDR3 size: 16 residues. In DNA, the CDR3 is TGTGCCAGCAGCCAACGTAGCGGGAGCTCCTACAATGAGCAGTTCTTC. Translated, it gives CASSQRSGSSYNEQFF.

This clonotype was observed many times. The chain recombines TRBV7-2 with TRBJ1-2; 9 positions match TRBD1. The CDR3 covers 16 residues. Germline loops: CDR1 SGHTA, CDR2 FQGNSA. The trim removed 7 bases at V and 4 bases at J, leaving 13 bases unmatched. The CDR3 spells CASTRDRAAPLYGYTF. As DNA, the CDR3 is TGTGCCAGCACCCGGGACAGGGCGGCGCCCCTCTATGGCTACACCTTC.

This clonotype was detected ten times or more. The chain joins TRBV2 to TRBJ1-5, with D possibly being TRBD1 (6 bases). There are 15 residues in the CDR3. The V and J ends lost 3 bases and 2 bases respectively, with 11 bases between them. Per the germline V gene, CDR1 is SNHLY and CDR2 is FYNNEI. The CDR3 is CASSDGQLRNQPQHF. In DNA form, the CDR3 reads TGTGCCAGCAGTGACGGACAGCTGCGCAATCAGCCCCAGCATTTT.

Many counts were recorded for this clonotype. The chain recombines TRBV2 with TRBJ1-2, with D uncertain. Trimming took off 1 base at V and 4 bases at J, with 10 bases between the two ends. The CDR3 is 14 residues long. CDR1 is SNHLY, CDR2 FYNNEI, per germline. The chain's CDR3 is CASSEEEGSYGYTF. The CDR3 DNA sequence: TGTGCCAGCAGTGAAGAGGAGGGTTCCTATGGCTACACCTTC.

The CDR3 bases are TGTGCCAGCACTTCGAGCGGGAGGGGGGACAATGAGCAGTTCTTC. It yields the protein CASTSSGRGDNEQFF. The V call is TRBV6-5, the J call TRBJ2-1, with TRBD2 matching 10 bases. The CDR3 is made up of 15 amino acids. Germline CDR1 is MNHEY and CDR2 is SVGAGI. V lost 7 bases and J lost 5; bases outside the gene matches: 8.

V usage is TRBV5-6 and J usage is TRBJ2-7, with D tentatively TRBD2 (6 bases). Trimming took off 2 bases at V and 5 bases at J, with 17 bases between the two ends. Germline V gene data show CDR1 as SGHDT and CDR2 as YYEEEE. CDR3 length: 15 amino acids. DNA of the CDR3: TGTGCCAGCAGCTTCCCGGGGGACCTTGGGAACGAGCAGTACTTC. Protein product: CASSFPGDLGNEQYF.

In its sample, this clonotype was seen many times. Written as DNA, the CDR3 is TGTGCCAGCAGCCCACCCGGGCCTCAGGGGATCAATCAGCCCCAGCATTTT. Translating it yields CASSPPGPQGINQPQHF. This rearrangement joins TRBV7-9 to TRBJ1-5, with D maybe TRBD1 (6 bases). V was cut by 5 bases and J by 3 bases, with 20 bases left in between. The CDR3 is 17 amino acids. The V gene's germline CDR1 is SEHNR and CDR2 FQNEAQ (reference sequence).

This clonotype was picked up many times. The chain combines TRBV12-3 or TRBV12-4 with TRBJ2-3, with TRBD2 matching 13 bases. CDR3 length: 21 residues. Germline trimming cut 1 base from V and 9 bases from J; bases unmatched to any gene: 22. CDR3 residues: CASSLEAPGLAGMGQAGTQYF. The CDR3 DNA is TGTGCCAGCAGTTTAGAGGCCCCGGGACTAGCGGGAATGGGGCAAGCGGGAACGCAGTATTTT.

There are many counts of this clonotype. The chain recombines TRBV7-2 with TRBJ2-1, with 12 bases fitting TRBD2. V gave up 0 bases and J gave up 7 bases; unmatched junction bases: 4. The CDR3 has 16 amino acids. CDR1 and CDR2 (germline): SGHTA, FQGNSA. The CDR3 bases are TGTGCCAGCAGCTTAGCCCTAGCGGGAGGGCGGAATGAGCAGTTCTTC. It specifies CASSLALAGGRNEQFF.

Many counts were recorded for this clonotype. The CDR3 region has the DNA TGCAGCGTCGACTTTGCACAAGAGACCCAGTACTTC. The encoded protein is CSVDFAQETQYF. V is TRBV29-1 and J is TRBJ2-5; D is undetermined. CDR1 and CDR2 (germline): SQVTM, ANQGSEA. V lost 6 bases and J 2 bases, leaving 10 bases between the germline ends. This CDR3 spans 12 amino acids.

This clonotype has ten or more counts. The chain employs TRBV11-2 and TRBJ2-5; D assignment may be TRBD1 or TRBD2 (6 bases each). CDR1 and CDR2 from the germline V gene are SGHAT and FQNNGV. Trimming pared 0 bases from V and 2 bases from J, leaving 10 bases between. This CDR3 has 15 residues. For the CDR3, the DNA is TGTGCCAGCAGCTTAGATGGGGGGCGGCAAGAGACCCAGTACTTC. Protein product: CASSLDGGRQETQYF.

The chain has TRBV5-1 and TRBJ2-7; 8 bases are a match to TRBD2. Unmatched junction bases numbered 6, after V lost 1 base and J lost 0 bases. CDR3 size: 16 residues. In germline, CDR1 is SGHRS, CDR2 YFSETQ. CDR3 region: CASSLRLGTSSYEQYF. The CDR3 DNA sequence: TGCGCCAGCAGCTTGCGGTTAGGGACTAGCTCCTACGAGCAGTACTTC.

This clonotype has a handful of counts. V and J are TRBV7-9 and TRBJ2-7; possible D gene TRBD2, 5 bases. The CDR3 consists of 14 residues. Germline CDR1 reads SEHNR; CDR2 reads FQNEAQ (reference sequence). Trimming shortened V by 5 bases and J by 5 bases, and 16 bases separated the two germline ends. The CDR3 reads CASSISGKPNEQYF. In DNA, the CDR3 is TGTGCCAGCAGCATCAGCGGAAAGCCCAACGAGCAGTACTTC.

This clonotype came up many times. V usage is TRBV19 and J usage is TRBJ2-2, with 13 bases fitting TRBD2. Per germline, CDR1 LNHDA and CDR2 SQIVND (reference sequence). After removal of 7 bases from V and 4 bases from J, the junction contained 3 bases not matched to a gene. The CDR3 covers 15 residues. Written as DNA, the CDR3 is TGTGCCAGTAAGGGACTAGCGGGGATCACCGGGGAGCTGTTTTTT. This translates into CASKGLAGITGELFF.

This clonotype was observed at least ten times. CDR3 amino acids: CASSSRLAYNEQFF. CDR3 DNA sequence: TGTGCCAGCAGCTCTCGACTAGCCTACAATGAGCAGTTCTTC. This chain links TRBV7-2 with TRBJ2-1; maybe TRBD2 (6 bases). Germline CDR1 SGHTA, CDR2 FQGNSA. CDR3 size: 14 residues. Deletions cut 4 bases from V and 2 bases from J, with 9 bases between.

This clonotype occurred many times. This chain links TRBV6-4 with TRBJ1-1; D possibly corresponds to TRBD1 (5 bases). CDR1 and CDR2 from the germline V gene are MRHNA and SNTAGT. The CDR3 spans 12 residues. The V gene lost 4 bases and the J gene lost 4 bases, with 7 bases spanning the gap. The CDR3 sequence is CASSGRGTEAFF. CDR3 DNA sequence: TGTGCCAGCAGTGGTAGGGGCACTGAAGCTTTCTTT.

This clonotype was detected ten times or more. The J gene is TRBJ1-2, the V gene TRBV20-1; 10 bases fit TRBD1. J lost 0 bases, V lost 6 bases, and 7 bases had no gene match. Germline values: CDR1 DFQATT, CDR2 SNEGSKA (reference sequence). The CDR3 runs 15 residues. The CDR3 DNA reads as TGCAGTGCCAGCCTTGGACAGGGGGCTAACTATGGCTACACCTTC. Amino acids: CSASLGQGANYGYTF.

The rearrangement uses TRBV12-3 or TRBV12-4 and TRBJ2-2, with D possibly matching TRBD2 (5 bases). Trimming removed 2 bases from V and 7 bases from J, with 11 bases in between. The CDR3 has 14 amino acids. The CDR3 here is CASSLLGAGGELFF. Here the CDR3 DNA reads TGTGCCAGCAGTTTATTGGGAGCTGGCGGGGAGCTGTTTTTT.

The J gene is TRBJ1-5, the V gene TRBV19; D unclear. This CDR3 comprises 14 residues. V was clipped by 4 bases and J by 4 bases, with 11 bases between them. CDR1 LNHDA and CDR2 SQIVND come from the germline V gene (reference sequence). CDR3 coding DNA: TGTGCCAGTAGTAGCGAAACAGCAAATCAGCCCCAGCATTTT. This codes for CASSSETANQPQHF.

J is TRBJ2-6 and V is TRBV7-9; no reliable D call. Looked up from germline, CDR1 is SEHNR and CDR2 is FQNEAQ (reference sequence). Between the trimmed V and J ends, which lost 5 bases and 0 bases, there was a span of 11 bases. CDR3 length equals 16 residues. Here the CDR3 reads CASSPRGGSGANVLTF. CDR3 nucleotide sequence: TGTGCCAGCAGCCCACGTGGCGGCTCTGGGGCCAACGTCCTGACTTTC.

This clonotype was recorded at least ten times. This chain joins TRBV7-6 and TRBJ1-1; D may be TRBD1 (5 bases). V was pared by 1 base and J by 4 bases, with 10 bases between. CDR3 length equals 14 residues. From germline, CDR1 is SGHVS and CDR2 FNYEAQ. The CDR3 region has the DNA TGTGCCAGCAGCTTAGTTGACAGTGGCACTGAAGCTTTCTTT. It is translated as CASSLVDSGTEAFF.

This clonotype was seen at least ten times. The CDR3 sequence is CASSLGGSGANVLTF. The DNA of the CDR3 is TGTGCCAGCAGCTTAGGCGGATCTGGGGCCAACGTCCTGACTTTC. The rearrangement links TRBV7-2 to TRBJ2-6; D gene uncertain. Trimming took off 1 base at V and 1 base at J, with 5 bases between the two ends. Germline assignment: CDR1 SGHTA and CDR2 FQGNSA. This CDR3 has 15 residues.